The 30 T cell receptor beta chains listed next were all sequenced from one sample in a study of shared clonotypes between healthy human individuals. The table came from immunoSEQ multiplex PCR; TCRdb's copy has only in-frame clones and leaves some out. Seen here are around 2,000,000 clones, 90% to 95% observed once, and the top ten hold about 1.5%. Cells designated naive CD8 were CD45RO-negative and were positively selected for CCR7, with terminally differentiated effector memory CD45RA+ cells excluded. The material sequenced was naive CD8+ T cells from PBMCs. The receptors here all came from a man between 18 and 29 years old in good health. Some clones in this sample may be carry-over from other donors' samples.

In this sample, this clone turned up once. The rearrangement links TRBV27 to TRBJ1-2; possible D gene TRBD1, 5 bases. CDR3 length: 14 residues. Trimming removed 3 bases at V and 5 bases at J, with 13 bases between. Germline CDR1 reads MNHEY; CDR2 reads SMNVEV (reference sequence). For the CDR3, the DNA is TGTGCCAGCAGTTTTCTGCAGGGTTCTTATGGCTACACCTTC. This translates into CASSFLQGSYGYTF.

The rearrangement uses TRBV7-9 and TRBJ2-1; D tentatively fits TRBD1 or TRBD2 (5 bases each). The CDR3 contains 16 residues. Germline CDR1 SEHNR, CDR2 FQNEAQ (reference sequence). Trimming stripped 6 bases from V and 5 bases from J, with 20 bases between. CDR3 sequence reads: CASRPPGPGTHNEQFF. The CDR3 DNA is TGTGCCAGCAGGCCTCCGGGACCCGGGACCCACAATGAGCAGTTCTTC.

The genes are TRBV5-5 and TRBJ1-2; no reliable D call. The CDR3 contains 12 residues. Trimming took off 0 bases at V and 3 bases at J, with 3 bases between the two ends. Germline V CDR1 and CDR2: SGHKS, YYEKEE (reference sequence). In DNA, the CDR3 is TGTGCCAGCAGCTTGGGAGACTATGGCTACACCTTC. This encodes CASSLGDYGYTF.

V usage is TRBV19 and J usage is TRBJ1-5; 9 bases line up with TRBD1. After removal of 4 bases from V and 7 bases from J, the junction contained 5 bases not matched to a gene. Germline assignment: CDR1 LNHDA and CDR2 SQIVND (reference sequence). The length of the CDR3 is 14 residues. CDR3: CASSTYRGHQPQHF. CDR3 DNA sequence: TGTGCCAGTAGTACTTACAGGGGGCACCAGCCCCAGCATTTT.

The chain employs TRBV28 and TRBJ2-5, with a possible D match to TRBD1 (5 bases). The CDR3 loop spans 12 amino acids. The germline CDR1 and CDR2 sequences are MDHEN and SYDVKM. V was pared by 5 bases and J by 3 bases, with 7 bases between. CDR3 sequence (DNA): TGTGCCAGCAGTATCAGGGAAGAGACCCAGTACTTC. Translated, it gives CASSIREETQYF.

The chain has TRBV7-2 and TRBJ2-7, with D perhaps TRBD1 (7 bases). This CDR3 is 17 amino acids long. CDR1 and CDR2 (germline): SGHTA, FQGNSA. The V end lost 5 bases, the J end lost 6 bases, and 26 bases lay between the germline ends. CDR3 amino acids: CASSVGFGGTASGEQYF. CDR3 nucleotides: TGTGCCAGCAGCGTAGGGTTTGGGGGGACAGCGTCTGGCGAGCAGTACTTC.

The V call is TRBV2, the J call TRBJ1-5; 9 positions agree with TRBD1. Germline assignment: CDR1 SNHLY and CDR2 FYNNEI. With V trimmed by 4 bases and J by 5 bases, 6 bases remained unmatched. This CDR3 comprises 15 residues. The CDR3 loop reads CASSVRDREDQPQHF. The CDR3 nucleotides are TGTGCCAGCAGTGTAAGGGACAGGGAAGATCAGCCCCAGCATTTT. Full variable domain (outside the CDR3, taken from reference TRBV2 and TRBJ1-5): EPEVTQTPSHQVTQMGQEVILRCVPISNHLYFYWYRQILGQKVEFLVSFYNNEISEKSEIFDDQFSVERPDGSNFTLKIRSTKLEDSAMYFCASSVRDREDQPQHFGDGTRLSIL.

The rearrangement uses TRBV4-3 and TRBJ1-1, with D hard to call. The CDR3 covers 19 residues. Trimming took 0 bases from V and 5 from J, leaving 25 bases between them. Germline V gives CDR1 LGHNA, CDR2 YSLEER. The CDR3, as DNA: TGCGCCAGCAGCCAAGATTCCCGGGCCAGGCCCGGCGGGTTGACTGAAGCTTTCTTT. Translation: CASSQDSRARPGGLTEAFF.

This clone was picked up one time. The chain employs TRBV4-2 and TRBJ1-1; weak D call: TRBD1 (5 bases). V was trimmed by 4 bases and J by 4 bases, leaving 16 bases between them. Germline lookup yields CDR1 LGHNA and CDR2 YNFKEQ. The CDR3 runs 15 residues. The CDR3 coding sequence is TGTGCCAGCAGCCCTAGGGACCAGGGATCCACTGAAGCTTTCTTT. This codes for CASSPRDQGSTEAFF.

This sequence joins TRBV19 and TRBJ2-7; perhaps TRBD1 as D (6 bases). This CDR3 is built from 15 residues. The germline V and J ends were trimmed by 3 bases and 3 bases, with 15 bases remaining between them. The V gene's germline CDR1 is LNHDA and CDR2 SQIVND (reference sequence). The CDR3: CASSILRQGIYEQYF. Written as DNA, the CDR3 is TGTGCCAGTAGTATTCTCCGGCAGGGGATCTACGAGCAGTACTTC.

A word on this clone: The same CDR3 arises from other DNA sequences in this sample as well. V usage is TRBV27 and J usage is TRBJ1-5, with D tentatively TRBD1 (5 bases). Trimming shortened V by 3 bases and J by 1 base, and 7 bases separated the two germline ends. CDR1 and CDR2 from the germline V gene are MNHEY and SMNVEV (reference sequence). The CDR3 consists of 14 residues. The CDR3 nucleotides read TGTGCCAGCAGTTTCACAGGAAGCAATCAGCCCCAGCATTTT. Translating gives CASSFTGSNQPQHF.

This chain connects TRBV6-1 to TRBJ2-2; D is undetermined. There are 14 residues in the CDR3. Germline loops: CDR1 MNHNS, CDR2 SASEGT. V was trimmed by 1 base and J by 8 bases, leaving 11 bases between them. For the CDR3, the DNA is TGTGCCAGCAGTGAAGTTGTGGGGTCAGGGGAGCTGTTTTTT. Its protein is CASSEVVGSGELFF.

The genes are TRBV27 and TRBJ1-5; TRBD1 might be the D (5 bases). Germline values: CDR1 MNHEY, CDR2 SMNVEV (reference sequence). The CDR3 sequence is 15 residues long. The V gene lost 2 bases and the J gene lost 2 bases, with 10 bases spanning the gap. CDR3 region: CASSLGVGGNQPQHF. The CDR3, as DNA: TGTGCCAGCAGTTTAGGTGTAGGGGGCAATCAGCCCCAGCATTTT.

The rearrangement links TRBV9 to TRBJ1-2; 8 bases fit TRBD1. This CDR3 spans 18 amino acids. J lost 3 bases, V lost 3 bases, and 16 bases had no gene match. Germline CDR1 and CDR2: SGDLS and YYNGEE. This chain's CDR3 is CASSAGLDRDWVDYGYTF. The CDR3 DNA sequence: TGTGCCAGCAGCGCGGGGTTGGACAGGGACTGGGTAGACTATGGCTACACCTTC.

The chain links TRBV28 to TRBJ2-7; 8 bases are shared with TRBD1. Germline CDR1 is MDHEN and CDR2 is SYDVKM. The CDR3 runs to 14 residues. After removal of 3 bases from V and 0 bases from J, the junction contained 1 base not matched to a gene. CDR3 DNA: TGTGCCAGCAGTTTGACAGGGGTCTCCTACGAGCAGTACTTC. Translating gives CASSLTGVSYEQYF.

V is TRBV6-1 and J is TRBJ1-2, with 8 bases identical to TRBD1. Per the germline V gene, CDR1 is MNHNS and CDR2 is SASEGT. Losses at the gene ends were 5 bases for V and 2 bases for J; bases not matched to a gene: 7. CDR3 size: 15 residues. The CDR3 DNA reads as TGTGCCAGCAGTCAACGGACAGGGCCCAACTATGGCTACACCTTC. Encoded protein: CASSQRTGPNYGYTF.

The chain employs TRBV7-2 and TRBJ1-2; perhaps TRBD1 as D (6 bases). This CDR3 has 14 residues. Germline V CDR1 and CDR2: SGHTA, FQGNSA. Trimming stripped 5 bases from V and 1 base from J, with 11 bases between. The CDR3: CASSVRDINYGYTF. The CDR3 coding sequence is TGTGCCAGCAGCGTCCGGGACATTAACTATGGCTACACCTTC.

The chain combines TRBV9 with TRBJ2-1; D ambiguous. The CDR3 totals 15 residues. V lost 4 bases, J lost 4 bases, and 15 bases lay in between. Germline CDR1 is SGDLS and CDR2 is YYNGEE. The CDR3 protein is CASSLDPDPYNEQFF. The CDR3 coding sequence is TGTGCCAGCAGCCTAGACCCCGACCCGTACAATGAGCAGTTCTTC.

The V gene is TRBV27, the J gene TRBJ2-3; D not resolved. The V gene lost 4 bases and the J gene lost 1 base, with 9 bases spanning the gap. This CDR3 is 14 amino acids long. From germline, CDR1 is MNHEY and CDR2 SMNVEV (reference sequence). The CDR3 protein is CASSSRAGTDTQYF. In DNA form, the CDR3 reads TGTGCCAGCAGTTCACGGGCGGGCACAGATACGCAGTATTTT.

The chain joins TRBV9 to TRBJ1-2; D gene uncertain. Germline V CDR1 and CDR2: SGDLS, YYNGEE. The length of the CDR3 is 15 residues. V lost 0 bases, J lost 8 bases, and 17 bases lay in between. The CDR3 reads CASSVGFRQSNGYTF. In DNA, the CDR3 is TGTGCCAGCAGCGTAGGGTTCAGACAATCTAACGGCTACACCTTC.

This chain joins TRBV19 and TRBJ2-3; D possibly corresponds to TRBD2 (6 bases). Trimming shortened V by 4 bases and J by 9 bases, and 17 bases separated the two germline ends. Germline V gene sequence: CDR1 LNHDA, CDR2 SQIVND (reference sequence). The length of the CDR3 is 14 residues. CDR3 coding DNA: TGTGCCAGTAGTAGACTAGGCCCCCTAGAGACGCAGTATTTT. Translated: CASSRLGPLETQYF. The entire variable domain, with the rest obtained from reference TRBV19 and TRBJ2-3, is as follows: DGGITQSPKYLFRKEGQNVTLSCEQNLNHDAMYWYRQDPGQGLRLIYYSQIVNDFQKGDIAEGYSVSREKKESFPLTVTSAQKNPTAFYLCASSRLGPLETQYFGPGTRLTVL.

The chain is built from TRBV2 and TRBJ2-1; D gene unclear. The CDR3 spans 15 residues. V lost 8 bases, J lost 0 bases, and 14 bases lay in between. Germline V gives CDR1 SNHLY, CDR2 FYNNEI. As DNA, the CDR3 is TGTGCCAGCCCAACCCCCGGAAGCTCCTACAATGAGCAGTTCTTC. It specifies CASPTPGSSYNEQFF.

CDR3 nucleotides: TGTGCCAGCACAGGGGGCTCCTACGAGCAGTACTTC. It yields the protein CASTGGSYEQYF. This chain connects TRBV6-1 to TRBJ2-7; TRBD1 aligns across 7 bases. Per the germline V gene, CDR1 is MNHNS and CDR2 is SASEGT. J lost 0 bases, V lost 7 bases, and 0 bases had no gene match. The CDR3 length is 12 residues.

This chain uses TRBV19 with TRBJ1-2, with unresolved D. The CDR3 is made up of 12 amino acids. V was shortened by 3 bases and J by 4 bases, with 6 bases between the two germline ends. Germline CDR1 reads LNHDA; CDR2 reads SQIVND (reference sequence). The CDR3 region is CASSMTSYGYTF. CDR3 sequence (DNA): TGTGCCAGTAGTATGACCAGCTATGGCTACACCTTC.

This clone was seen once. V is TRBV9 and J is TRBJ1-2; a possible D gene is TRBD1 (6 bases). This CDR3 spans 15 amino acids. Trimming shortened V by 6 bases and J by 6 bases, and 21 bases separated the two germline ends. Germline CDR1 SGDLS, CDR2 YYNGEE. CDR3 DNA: TGTGCCAGCACCGCTACGGGGAGGGGGTTGGATGGCTACACCTTC. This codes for CASTATGRGLDGYTF.

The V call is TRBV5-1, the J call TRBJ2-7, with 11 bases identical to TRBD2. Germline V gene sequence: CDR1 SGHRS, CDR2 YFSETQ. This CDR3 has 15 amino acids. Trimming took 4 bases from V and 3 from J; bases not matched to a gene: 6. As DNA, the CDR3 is TGCGCCAGCAGCGCGGGACTAGCGGACAGCTACGAGCAGTACTTC. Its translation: CASSAGLADSYEQYF.

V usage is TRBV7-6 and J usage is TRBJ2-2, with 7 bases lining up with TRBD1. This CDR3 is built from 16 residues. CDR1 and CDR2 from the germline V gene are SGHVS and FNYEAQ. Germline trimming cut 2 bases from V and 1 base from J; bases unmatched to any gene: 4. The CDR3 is CASSLQGQLNTGELFF. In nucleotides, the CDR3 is TGTGCCAGCAGCTTACAGGGACAGCTGAACACCGGGGAGCTGTTTTTT.

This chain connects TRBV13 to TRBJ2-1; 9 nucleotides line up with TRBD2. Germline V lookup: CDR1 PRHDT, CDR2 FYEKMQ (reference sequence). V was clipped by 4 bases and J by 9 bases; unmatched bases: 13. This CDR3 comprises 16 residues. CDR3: CASSSGLAGTPREQFF. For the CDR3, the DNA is TGTGCCAGCAGCTCAGGGCTAGCGGGAACTCCGCGTGAGCAGTTCTTC.

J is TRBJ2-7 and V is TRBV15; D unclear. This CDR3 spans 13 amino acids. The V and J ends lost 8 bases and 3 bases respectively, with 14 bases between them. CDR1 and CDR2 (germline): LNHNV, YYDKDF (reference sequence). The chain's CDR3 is CATGAALFYEQYF. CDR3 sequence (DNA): TGTGCCACCGGTGCGGCTCTATTCTACGAGCAGTACTTC. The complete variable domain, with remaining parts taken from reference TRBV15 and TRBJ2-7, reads DAMVIQNPRYQVTQFGKPVTLSCSQTLNHNVMYWYQQKSSQAPKLLFHYYDKDFNNEADTPDNFQSRRPNTSFCFLDIRSPGLGDTAMYLCATGAALFYEQYFGPGTRLTVT.

The CDR3 DNA sequence: TGTGCCAGTAGCTCCTTGGGGGGCACCGGGGAGCTGTTTTTT. This codes for CASSSLGGTGELFF. The V call is TRBV19, the J call TRBJ2-2, with a tentative D call TRBD2 (6 bases). CDR1 and CDR2 (germline): LNHDA, SQIVND (reference sequence). The CDR3 is 14 amino acids. Deletions cut 6 bases from V and 4 bases from J, with 12 bases between.